This is a list of T cell receptor beta chains from one sample in a study of blood T cell repertoires in COVID-19. Profiling relied on immunoSEQ multiplex PCR, and the TCRdb table lists in-frame clones only, not all of them. The sample holds 200,000 to 250,000 clones, 80% to 90% seen once. The sample comprised PBMCs or T cells enriched from blood (not recorded which). The source of these receptors is a woman between 18 and 29 years old in a cohort exposed to, infected with or recovered from COVID-19 (not recorded which). Both conserved end residues are part of each CDR3. A D gene is named only where the DNA matches it firmly. Clone sizes are given selectively: once, few, many, or a class where the clone is expanded.

V gene: TRBV12-3/TRBV12-4
D gene: TRBD1
J gene: TRBJ1-5
clone size: NA
CDR3 protein: CASSAGGRQPQHF
CDR3 DNA: TGTGCCAGCAGCGCAGGGGGGAGGCAGCCCCAGCATTTT

V gene: TRBV7-3
D gene: TRBD1
J gene: TRBJ1-1
clone size: NA
CDR3 protein: CASSLQPGTAAFF
CDR3 DNA: TGTGCCAGCAGCTTACAGCCCGGGACAGCAGCTTTCTTT

V gene: TRBV10-1
D gene: NA
J gene: TRBJ2-3
clone size: once
CDR3 protein: CASSDQGYDGTQYF
CDR3 DNA: TGCGCCAGCAGTGATCAGGGATATGACGGTACGCAGTATTTT

V gene: TRBV5-1
D gene: NA
J gene: TRBJ2-1
clone size: NA
CDR3 protein: CASSLTAGSFEQFF
CDR3 DNA: TGCGCCAGCAGCCTCACCGCAGGGTCCTTTGAGCAGTTCTTC

V gene: TRBV18
D gene: NA
J gene: TRBJ1-3
clone size: NA
CDR3 protein: CASSPAADSGNTIYF
CDR3 DNA: TGTGCCAGCTCACCCGCGGCCGACTCTGGAAACACCATATATTTT

V gene: TRBV5-4
D gene: TRBD2
J gene: TRBJ2-5
clone size: NA
CDR3 protein: CASSPAGETQYF
CDR3 DNA: TGTGCCAGCAGCCCTGCGGGGGAAACCCAGTACTTC

V gene: TRBV28
D gene: TRBD1
J gene: TRBJ2-3
clone size: NA
CDR3 protein: CASSLQGEDTQYF
CDR3 DNA: TGTGCCAGCAGCCTTCAGGGGGAAGATACGCAGTATTTT

V gene: TRBV10-3
D gene: TRBD2
J gene: TRBJ2-1
clone size: NA
CDR3 protein: CAISSSGSNEQFF
CDR3 DNA: TGTGCCATCAGTTCTAGCGGGAGCAATGAGCAGTTCTTC

V gene: TRBV19
D gene: NA
J gene: TRBJ1-3
clone size: NA
CDR3 protein: CASSGAGTFGNTIYF
CDR3 DNA: TGTGCCAGTAGTGGCGCCGGGACATTCGGAAACACCATATATTTT

V gene: TRBV19
D gene: TRBD2
J gene: TRBJ2-1
clone size: NA
CDR3 protein: CASSIPLAGQNEQFF
CDR3 DNA: TGTGCCAGTAGTATCCCACTAGCGGGACAGAATGAGCAGTTCTTC

V gene: TRBV7-8
D gene: TRBD1
J gene: TRBJ1-1
clone size: NA
CDR3 protein: CASRSQGTGSRLNTEAFF
CDR3 DNA: TGTGCCAGCAGATCACAAGGGACAGGGAGTAGACTGAACACTGAAGCTTTCTTT

V gene: TRBV30
D gene: TRBD2
J gene: TRBJ2-5
clone size: NA
CDR3 protein: CAEGREAPGETQYF
CDR3 DNA: TGTGCCGAGGGGCGGGAGGCGCCGGGGGAGACCCAGTACTTC

V gene: TRBV24-1
D gene: NA
J gene: TRBJ1-2
clone size: NA
CDR3 protein: CATSDSGERDGYTF
CDR3 DNA: TGTGCCACCAGTGATTCCGGGGAAAGGGATGGCTACACCTTC

V gene: TRBV19
D gene: NA
J gene: TRBJ1-5
clone size: NA
CDR3 protein: CASSILGDQPQHF
CDR3 DNA: TGTGCCAGTAGTATTTTGGGAGATCAGCCCCAGCATTTT

V gene: TRBV2
D gene: NA
J gene: TRBJ1-1
clone size: NA
CDR3 protein: CASSESMKAFF
CDR3 DNA: TGTGCCAGCAGCGAGAGCATGAAAGCTTTCTTT